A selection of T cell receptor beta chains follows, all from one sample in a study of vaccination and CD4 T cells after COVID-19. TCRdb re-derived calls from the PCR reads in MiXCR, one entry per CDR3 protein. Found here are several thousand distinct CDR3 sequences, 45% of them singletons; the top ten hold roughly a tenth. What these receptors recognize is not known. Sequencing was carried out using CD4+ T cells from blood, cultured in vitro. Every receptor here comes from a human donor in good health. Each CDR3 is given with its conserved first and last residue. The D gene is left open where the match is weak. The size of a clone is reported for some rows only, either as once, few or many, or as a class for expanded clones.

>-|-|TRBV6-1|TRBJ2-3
TGTGCCAGCACTCCCGAGGCGGGGCCAAATACGCAGTATTTT
CASTPEAGPNTQYF
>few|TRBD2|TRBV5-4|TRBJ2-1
TGTGCCAGCAGCGGCGGGACTAGAGGTTACAATGAGCAGTTCTTC
CASSGGTRGYNEQFF
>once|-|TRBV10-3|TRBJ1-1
TGTGCCCACTCCCGGGAGGTGGCGCACACTGAAGCTTTCTTT
CAHSREVAHTEAFF
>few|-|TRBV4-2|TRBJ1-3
TGTGCCAGCAGCCAGTCCTCTGGAAACACCATATATTTT
CASSQSSGNTIYF
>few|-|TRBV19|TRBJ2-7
TGTGCCAGTTCAGGTCGGGGGGCGACCCTTGTCGAGCAGTACTTC
CASSGRGATLVEQYF
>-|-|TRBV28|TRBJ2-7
TGTGCCAGCAGCCCGGGGACATCCCATAGGCAGTACTTC
CASSPGTSHRQYF
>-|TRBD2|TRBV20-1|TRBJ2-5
TGCAGTGCTCCCGTGACTAGCGGGGGGCTTACGGAGACCCAGTACTTC
CSAPVTSGGLTETQYF
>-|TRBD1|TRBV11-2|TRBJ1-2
TGTGCCAGCAGCTCAGAGACAGGGTCTGGCTACACCTTC
CASSSETGSGYTF
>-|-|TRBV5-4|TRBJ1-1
TGTGCCAGCAGTTTCCAAGGCAGTCGGAACACTGAAGCTTTCTTT
CASSFQGSRNTEAFF
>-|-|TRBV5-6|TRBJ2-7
TGTGCCAGCAGCTCCCAATACGGAGGCTACGAGCAGTACTTC
CASSSQYGGYEQYF
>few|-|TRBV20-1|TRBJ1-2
TGCAGTGCTAGGGATATTGTGTTAGACTATGGCTACACCTTC
CSARDIVLDYGYTF
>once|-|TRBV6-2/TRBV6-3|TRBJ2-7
TGTGCCAGCAGTTACCCTCGCTACGAGCAGTACTTC
CASSYPRYEQYF
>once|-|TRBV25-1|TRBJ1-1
TGTGCCAGCAGGGACCCGGGTTCTGGCGCTTTCTTT
CASRDPGSGAFF
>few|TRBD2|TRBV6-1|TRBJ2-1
TGTGCCACCCAGCGGGAGGAGGGTTACAATGAGCAGTTCTTC
CATQREEGYNEQFF
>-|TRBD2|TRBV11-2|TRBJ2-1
TGTGCCAGCAGCTTAGGGGCTAGCGGGACCCATGAGCAGTTCTTC
CASSLGASGTHEQFF
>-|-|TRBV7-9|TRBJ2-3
TGTGCCAGCAGCTTTCGGGTGACAGATACGCAGTATTTT
CASSFRVTDTQYF
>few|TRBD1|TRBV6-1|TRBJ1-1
TGTGCCAGCAGTGATGCAGGGGGCCGGAACACTGAAGCTTTCTTT
CASSDAGGRNTEAFF
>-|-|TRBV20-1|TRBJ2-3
TGCAGTGCTAGGCGTCTGGGCCTACTCACAGATACGCAGTATTTT
CSARRLGLLTDTQYF
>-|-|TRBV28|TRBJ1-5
TGTGCCAGCAGCACCCACCCGTCCGGGGGGAGTCAGCCCCAGCATTTT
CASSTHPSGGSQPQHF
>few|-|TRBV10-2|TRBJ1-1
TGCGCCAGCTTAGGACAGTCGAACACTGAAGCTTTCTTT
CASLGQSNTEAFF
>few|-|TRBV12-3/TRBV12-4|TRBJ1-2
TGTGCCAGCAGTTATCTATCAGCGGGCTACACCTTC
CASSYLSAGYTF
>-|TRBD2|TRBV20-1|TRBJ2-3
TGCAGTGCTAGACCGCGGGGGGGCCCCGATACGCAGTATTTT
CSARPRGGPDTQYF